A single sample gave rise to the 3 T cell receptor beta chains below, sequenced in a study of T cell responses to AZD1222 COVID-19 vaccine. The assay was immunoSEQ multiplex PCR, and TCRdb's table has in-frame clones only and misses some. The sample gives roughly 150,000 clones, nearly 95% of which show up once; 2% to 2.5% is in the top ten. The specimen was peripheral blood, collected on day 0 of AZD1222 vaccination. All receptors come from an adult in good health.

The table lists this clone with a few counts. Other DNA sequences of this sample code for an identical CDR3. The V and J genes are TRBV7-9 and TRBJ1-1; D may be TRBD1 (5 bases). The CDR3 is 14 amino acids. Germline V gives CDR1 SEHNR, CDR2 FQNEAQ (reference sequence). Trimming took 2 bases from V and 1 from J, leaving 8 bases between them. This CDR3 reads CASSLMQGNTEAFF. CDR3 DNA sequence: TGTGCCAGCAGCTTAATGCAGGGGAACACTGAAGCTTTCTTT.

V usage is TRBV5-1 and J usage is TRBJ2-3; D is perhaps TRBD2 (6 bases). CDR1 and CDR2 from the germline V gene are SGHRS and YFSETQ. V was shortened by 1 base and J by 4 bases, with 13 bases between the two germline ends. This CDR3 is 15 amino acids long. CDR3 nucleotide sequence: TGCGCCAGCAGCTTGACGGGGGTGGTGGCAGATACGCAGTATTTT. This codes for CASSLTGVVADTQYF.

This clone was detected only once. The chain couples TRBV2 to TRBJ2-1, with a possible D match to TRBD2 (7 bases). The CDR3 has 15 residues. Germline CDR1 reads SNHLY; CDR2 reads FYNNEI. Trimming took off 7 bases at V and 4 bases at J, with 17 bases between the two ends. CDR3 residues: CASNGGASGYNEQFF. CDR3 in DNA: TGTGCCAGCAATGGGGGGGCTAGCGGTTACAATGAGCAGTTCTTC.